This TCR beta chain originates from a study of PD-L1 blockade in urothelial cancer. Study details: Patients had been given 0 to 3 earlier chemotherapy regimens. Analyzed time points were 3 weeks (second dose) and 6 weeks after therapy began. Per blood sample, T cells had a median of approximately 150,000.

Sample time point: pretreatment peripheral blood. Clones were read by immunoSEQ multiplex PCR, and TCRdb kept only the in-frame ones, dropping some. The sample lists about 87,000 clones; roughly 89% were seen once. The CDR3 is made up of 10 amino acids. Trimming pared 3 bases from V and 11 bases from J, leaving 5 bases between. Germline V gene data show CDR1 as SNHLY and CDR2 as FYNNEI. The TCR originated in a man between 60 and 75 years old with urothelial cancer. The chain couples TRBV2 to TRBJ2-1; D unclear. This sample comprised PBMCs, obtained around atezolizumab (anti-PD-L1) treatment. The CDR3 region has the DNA TGTGCCAGCAGTGACGTCCAGCAGTTCTTC. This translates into CASSDVQQFF.